This T cell receptor (beta chain) was captured in a study of cytomegalovirus exposure and HLA in healthy donors. Study-level results: Reportedly, cytomegalovirus status was diagnosed with high sensitivity and specificity.

With 8 bases removed from V and 10 bases from J, the gap between germline ends came to 15 bases. The germline V gene has CDR1 WSHSY and CDR2 SAAADI. The CDR3 has 13 amino acids. PCR amplification relied on 60 Vbeta primers (plus 13 Jbeta primers). This table comes from immunoSEQ multiplex PCR, and its TCRdb copy is limited to in-frame clones, with some not included. Here the sample spans 150,000 to 200,000 clones, 70% being singletons. The table lists this clone with a count of one. Its target is not known. Material: PBMCs. This sequence joins TRBV10-2 and TRBJ1-6; possibly TRBD1 for D (6 bases). The sequence was obtained from a man aged 18 to 29 in good health and CMV-seropositive. DNA for the CDR3: TGCGCCAGCCTTCAAACAGGGCAATCACCCCTCCACTTT. Protein sequence: CASLQTGQSPLHF.